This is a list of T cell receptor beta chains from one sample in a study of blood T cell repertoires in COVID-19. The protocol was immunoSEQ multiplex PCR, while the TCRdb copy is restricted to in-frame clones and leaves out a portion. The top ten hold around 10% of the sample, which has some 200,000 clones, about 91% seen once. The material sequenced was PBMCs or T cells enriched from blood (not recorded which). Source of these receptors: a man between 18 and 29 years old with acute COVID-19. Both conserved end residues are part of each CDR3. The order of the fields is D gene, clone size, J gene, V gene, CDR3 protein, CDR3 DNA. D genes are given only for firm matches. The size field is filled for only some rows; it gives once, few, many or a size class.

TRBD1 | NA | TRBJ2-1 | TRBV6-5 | CASSPGQTNSEQFF | TGTGCCAGCAGCCCGGGACAGACTAATTCTGAGCAGTTCTTC
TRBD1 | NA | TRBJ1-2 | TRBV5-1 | CASSGGTGRGYTF | TGCGCCAGCAGCGGTGGGACAGGGAGAGGCTACACCTTC
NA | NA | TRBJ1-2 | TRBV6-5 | CASSYPESNYGYTF | TGTGCCAGCAGTTACCCGGAGTCGAACTATGGCTACACCTTC
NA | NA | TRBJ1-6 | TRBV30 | CAWSAVNNSPLHF | TGTGCCTGGAGTGCCGTTAATAATTCACCCCTCCACTTT
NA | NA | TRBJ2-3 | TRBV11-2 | CASSLLQPGQGTDTQYF | TGTGCCAGCAGCTTACTCCAACCGGGACAAGGCACAGATACGCAGTATTTT
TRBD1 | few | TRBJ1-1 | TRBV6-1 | CASSEGDRGFAFF | TGTGCCAGCAGTGAGGGGGACAGGGGCTTCGCTTTCTTT
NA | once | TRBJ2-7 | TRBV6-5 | CASSYSGGTYEQYF | TGTGCCAGCAGTTACTCCGGAGGAACCTACGAGCAGTACTTC
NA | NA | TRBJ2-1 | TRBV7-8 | CASSLPTRVEQFF | TGTGCCAGCAGCTTGCCAACCCGAGTTGAGCAGTTCTTC
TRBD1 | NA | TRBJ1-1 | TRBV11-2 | CASSLWRTGRMNTEAFF | TGTGCCAGCAGCTTATGGCGGACAGGGAGGATGAACACTGAAGCTTTCTTT
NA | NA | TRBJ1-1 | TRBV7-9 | CASALQGTEAFF | TGTGCCAGCGCCTTACAGGGCACTGAAGCTTTCTTT
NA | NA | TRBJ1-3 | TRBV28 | CASTSGGTGNTIYF | TGTGCCAGCACCTCAGGCGGGACTGGAAACACCATATATTTT
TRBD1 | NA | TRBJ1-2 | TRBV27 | CASSTLTGEAGYTF | TGTGCCAGCAGTACACTCACAGGGGAGGCTGGCTACACCTTC
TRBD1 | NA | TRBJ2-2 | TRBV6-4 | CASSVGGQTGELFF | TGTGCCAGCAGTGTAGGGGGCCAGACCGGGGAGCTGTTTTTT
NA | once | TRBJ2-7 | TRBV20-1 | CSAEGTYEQYF | TGCAGTGCTGAGGGTACCTACGAGCAGTACTTC
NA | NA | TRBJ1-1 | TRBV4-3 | CASSQLINTEAFF | TGCGCCAGCAGCCAACTTATAAACACTGAAGCTTTCTTT
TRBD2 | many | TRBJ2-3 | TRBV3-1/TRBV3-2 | CASSPTSGSTDTQYF | TGTGCCAGCAGCCCGACTAGCGGAAGCACAGATACGCAGTATTTT
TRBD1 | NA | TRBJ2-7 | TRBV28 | CASSLTGSYEQYF | TGTGCCAGCAGTTTGACAGGGAGCTACGAGCAGTACTTC
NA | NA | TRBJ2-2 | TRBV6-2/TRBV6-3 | CASSYYMETGELFF | TGTGCCAGCAGTTACTACATGGAGACCGGGGAGCTGTTTTTT
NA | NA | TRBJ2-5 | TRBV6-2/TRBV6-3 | CASSYGPHGGTQYF | TGTGCCAGCAGTTACGGACCACACGGGGGGACCCAGTACTTC
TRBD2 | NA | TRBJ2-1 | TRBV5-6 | CASRSGFSYNEQFF | TGTGCCAGCCGTAGCGGGTTTTCCTACAATGAGCAGTTCTTC
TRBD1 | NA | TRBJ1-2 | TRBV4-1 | CASSQPRTGWDGYTF | TGCGCCAGCAGCCAACCACGGACAGGGTGGGATGGCTACACCTTC
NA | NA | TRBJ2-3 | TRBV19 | CASSSIGDTQYF | TGTGCCAGTAGTTCAATCGGGGATACGCAGTATTTT
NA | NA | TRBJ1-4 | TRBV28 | CASWGGNSLFF | TGTGCCAGCTGGGGGGGCAATAGTCTGTTTTTT
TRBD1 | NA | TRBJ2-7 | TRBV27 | CASSLAPGQLYEQYF | TGTGCCAGCAGTTTAGCCCCGGGACAGCTATACGAGCAGTACTTC
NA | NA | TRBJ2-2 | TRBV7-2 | CASSSFRGDTGELFF | TGTGCCAGCAGCTCGTTTAGGGGTGACACCGGGGAGCTGTTTTTT
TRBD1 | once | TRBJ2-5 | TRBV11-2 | CASSYSGGERETQYF | TGTGCCAGCAGCTATTCAGGGGGCGAAAGGGAGACCCAGTACTTC
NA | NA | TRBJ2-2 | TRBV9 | CASSVGRQYVYTGELFF | TGTGCCAGCAGCGTAGGAAGACAGTACGTTTACACCGGGGAGCTGTTTTTT
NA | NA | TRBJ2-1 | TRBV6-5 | CASRHLEEFF | TGTGCCAGCAGACACCTGGAGGAGTTCTTC
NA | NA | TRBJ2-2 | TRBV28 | CASSKVGGSGTGELFF | TGTGCCAGCAGTAAAGTCGGAGGGTCAGGCACCGGGGAGCTGTTTTTT
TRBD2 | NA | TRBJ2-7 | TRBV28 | CASSPSRGPSGVDYEQYF | TGTGCCAGCAGCCCGTCGCGGGGCCCCAGCGGGGTGGACTACGAGCAGTACTTC
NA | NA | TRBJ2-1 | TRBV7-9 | CASSRRNNEQFF | TGTGCCAGCAGCCGGAGGAACAATGAGCAGTTCTTC
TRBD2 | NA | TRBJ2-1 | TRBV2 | CATRASGMNEQFF | TGTGCCACCCGGGCTAGCGGGATGAATGAGCAGTTCTTC
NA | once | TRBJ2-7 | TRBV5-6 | CASSLVNGNYEQYF | TGTGCCAGCAGCTTGGTTAACGGGAACTACGAGCAGTACTTC
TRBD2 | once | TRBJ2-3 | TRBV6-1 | CASSELAGDPSTDTQYF | TGTGCCAGCAGTGAACTAGCGGGAGACCCTAGCACAGATACGCAGTATTTT
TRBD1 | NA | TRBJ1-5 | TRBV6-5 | CASSPGQGGQPQHF | TGTGCCAGCAGCCCCGGACAGGGGGGTCAGCCCCAGCATTTT
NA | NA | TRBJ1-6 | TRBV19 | CASTRSQGSRLSPLHF | TGTGCCAGTACCAGATCTCAGGGGTCCAGACTTTCACCCCTCCACTTT
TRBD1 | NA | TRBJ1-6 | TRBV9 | CASSLRTGGSYNSPLHF | TGTGCCAGCAGCCTACGGACAGGGGGCTCCTATAATTCACCCCTCCACTTT
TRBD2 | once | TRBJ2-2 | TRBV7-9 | CASSVQSGRPTGNTGELFF | TGTGCCAGCAGCGTCCAAAGCGGGAGGCCAACCGGTAACACCGGGGAGCTGTTTTTT
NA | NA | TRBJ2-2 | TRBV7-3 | CASSRGTLNTGELFF | TGTGCCAGCAGCCGTGGGACTTTGAACACCGGGGAGCTGTTTTTT
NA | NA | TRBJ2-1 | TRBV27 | CASRTTSSYNEQFF | TGTGCCTCCCGGACGACTAGTAGTTATAATGAGCAGTTCTTC
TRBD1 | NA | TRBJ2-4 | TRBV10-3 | CAISDRDRSAVAKNIQYF | TGTGCCATCAGTGACCGGGACAGGTCCGCCGTAGCCAAAAACATTCAGTACTTC
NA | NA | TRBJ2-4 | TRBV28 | CASSAHLGGPENIQYF | TGTGCCAGCAGTGCTCACCTCGGAGGGCCCGAAAACATTCAGTACTTC
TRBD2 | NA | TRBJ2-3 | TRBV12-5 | CASGLVRAGLGFSTDTQYF | TGTGCTAGTGGTTTGGTAAGGGCAGGACTAGGGTTCAGCACAGATACGCAGTATTTT
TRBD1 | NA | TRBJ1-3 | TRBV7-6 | CASSLAFAGGSSGNTIYF | TGTGCCAGCAGCTTAGCGTTCGCAGGGGGAAGCTCTGGAAACACCATATATTTT
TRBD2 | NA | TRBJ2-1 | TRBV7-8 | CASSPARTRAYNEQFF | TGTGCCAGCAGCCCAGCGAGGACTAGAGCCTACAATGAGCAGTTCTTC
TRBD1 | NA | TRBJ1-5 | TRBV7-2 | CASSNDRGGRPQHF | TGTGCCAGCAGCAATGACAGGGGCGGGCGGCCCCAGCATTTT
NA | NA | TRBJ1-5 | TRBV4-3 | CASSQARLREPQHF | TGCGCCAGCAGCCAAGCCCGACTACGGGAGCCCCAGCATTTT
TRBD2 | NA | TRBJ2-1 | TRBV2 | CASRSAGARNEQFF | TGTGCCAGCAGATCCGCGGGAGCTCGGAATGAGCAGTTCTTC
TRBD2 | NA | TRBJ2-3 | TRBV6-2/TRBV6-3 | CASSLGTTSTDTQYF | TGTGCCAGCAGTCTCGGGACTACTAGCACAGATACGCAGTATTTT
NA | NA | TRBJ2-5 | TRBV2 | CASTQGAQETQYF | TGTGCCAGCACACAGGGCGCTCAAGAGACCCAGTACTTC
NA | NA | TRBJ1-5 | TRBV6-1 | CASSEGVQGGSQPQHF | TGTGCCAGCAGTGAAGGGGTACAGGGTGGAAGCCAGCCCCAGCATTTT
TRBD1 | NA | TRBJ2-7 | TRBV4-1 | CASSQGVGGGEQYF | TGCGCCAGCAGCCAGGGCGTAGGGGGCGGGGAGCAGTACTTC